This T cell receptor beta chain comes out of a study of T cells in tumors after PD-1 blockade. Study results and caveats: Blood contained about 45% of the tumor's TCR clonotypes.

This clone was recorded a few times. Its target is unknown. Sequencing was performed with immunoSEQ multiplex PCR; in TCRdb, only in-frame clones are kept and a portion is missing. The sample carries 30,000 to 35,000 clones, roughly 73% recorded once. The CDR3 consists of 14 residues. Trimming shortened V by 6 bases and J by 3 bases, and 15 bases separated the two germline ends. Germline loops: CDR1 SNHLY, CDR2 FYNNEI. Template: tumor biopsy or peripheral blood genomic DNA, roughly 600-6,004 ng per sample. V gene TRBV2 combines with J gene TRBJ2-7; TRBD1 might be the D (6 bases). The sample was PBMCs, taken after anti-PD-1 treatment. This clonotype was sampled from a human donor with basal cell carcinoma. CDR3 nucleotide sequence: TGTGCCAGCAGGACCCCTCGGGACAACTACGAGCAGTACTTC. Translating gives CASRTPRDNYEQYF.